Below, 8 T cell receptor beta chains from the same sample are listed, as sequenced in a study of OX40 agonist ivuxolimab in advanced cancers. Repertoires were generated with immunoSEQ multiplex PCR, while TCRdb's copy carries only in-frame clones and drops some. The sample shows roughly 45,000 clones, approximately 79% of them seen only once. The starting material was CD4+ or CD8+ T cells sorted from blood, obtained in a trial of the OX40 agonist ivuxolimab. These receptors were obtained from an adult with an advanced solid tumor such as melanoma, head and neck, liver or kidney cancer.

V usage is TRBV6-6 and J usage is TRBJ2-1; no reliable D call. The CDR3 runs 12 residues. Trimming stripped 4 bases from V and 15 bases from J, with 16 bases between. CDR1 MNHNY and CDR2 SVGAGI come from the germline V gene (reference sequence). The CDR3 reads CASSWGSSLLFF. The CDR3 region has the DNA TGTGCCAGCAGTTGGGGTTCGAGTTTACTGTTCTTC.

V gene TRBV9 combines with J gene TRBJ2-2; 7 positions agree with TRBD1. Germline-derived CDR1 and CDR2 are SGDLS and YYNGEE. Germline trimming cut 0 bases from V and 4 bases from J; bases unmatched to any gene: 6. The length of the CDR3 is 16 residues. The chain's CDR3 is CASSVVGGAVTGELFF. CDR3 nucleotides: TGTGCCAGCAGCGTAGTAGGGGGCGCGGTCACCGGGGAGCTGTTTTTT. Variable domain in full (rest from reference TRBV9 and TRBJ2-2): DSGVTQTPKHLITATGQRVTLRCSPRSGDLSVYWYQQSLDQGLQFLIQYYNGEERAKGNILERFSAQQFPDLHSELNLSSLELGDSALYFCASSVVGGAVTGELFFGEGSRLTVL.

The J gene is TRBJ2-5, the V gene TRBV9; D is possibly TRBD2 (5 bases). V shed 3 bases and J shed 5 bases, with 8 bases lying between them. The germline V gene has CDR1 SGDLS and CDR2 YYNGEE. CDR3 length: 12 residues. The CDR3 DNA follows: TGTGCCAGCAGCGGACTAACGGAGACCCAGTACTTC. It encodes CASSGLTETQYF. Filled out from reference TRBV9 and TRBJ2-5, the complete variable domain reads DSGVTQTPKHLITATGQRVTLRCSPRSGDLSVYWYQQSLDQGLQFLIQYYNGEERAKGNILERFSAQQFPDLHSELNLSSLELGDSALYFCASSGLTETQYFGPGTRLLVL.

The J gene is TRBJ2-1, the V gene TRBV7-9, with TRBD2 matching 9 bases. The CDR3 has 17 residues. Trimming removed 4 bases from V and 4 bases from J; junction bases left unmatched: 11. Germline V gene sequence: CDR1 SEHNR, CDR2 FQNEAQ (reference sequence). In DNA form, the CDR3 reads TGTGCCAGCAGCTCACCCCCCGGAGCGGGGGGTTACAATGAGCAGTTCTTC. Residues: CASSSPPGAGGYNEQFF. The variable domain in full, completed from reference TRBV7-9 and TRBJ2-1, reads DTGVSQNPRHKITKRGQNVTFRCDPISEHNRLYWYRQTLGQGPEFLTYFQNEAQLEKSRLLSDRFSAERPKGSFSTLEIQRTEQGDSAMYLCASSSPPGAGGYNEQFFGPGTRLTVL.

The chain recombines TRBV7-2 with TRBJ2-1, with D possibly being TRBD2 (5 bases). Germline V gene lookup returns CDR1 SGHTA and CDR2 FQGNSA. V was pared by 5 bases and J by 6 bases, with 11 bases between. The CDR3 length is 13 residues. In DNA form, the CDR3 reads TGTGCCAGCAGCGAAGGACTGTCCAATGAGCAGTTCTTC. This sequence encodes CASSEGLSNEQFF.

Here the CDR3 reads CASSLTGHYEQYF. The CDR3 DNA reads TGTGCCAGCAGTTTAACAGGGCACTACGAGCAGTACTTC. This chain links TRBV28 with TRBJ2-7; possibly TRBD1 for D (6 bases). The CDR3 covers 13 residues. The V and J ends lost 2 bases and 3 bases respectively, with 8 bases between them. Germline CDR1 and CDR2: MDHEN and SYDVKM.

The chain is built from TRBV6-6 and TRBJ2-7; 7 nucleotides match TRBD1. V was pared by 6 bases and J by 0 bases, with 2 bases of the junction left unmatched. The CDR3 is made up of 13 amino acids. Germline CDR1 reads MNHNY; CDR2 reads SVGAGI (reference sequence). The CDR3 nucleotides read TGTGCCAGCAGGGACAGGATCTCCTACGAGCAGTACTTC. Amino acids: CASRDRISYEQYF.

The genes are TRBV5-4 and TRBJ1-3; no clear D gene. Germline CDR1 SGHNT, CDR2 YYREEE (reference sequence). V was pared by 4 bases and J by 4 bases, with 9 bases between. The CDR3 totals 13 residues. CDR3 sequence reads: CASSLIDGNTIYF. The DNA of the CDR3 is TGTGCCAGCAGCCTGATTGACGGAAACACCATATATTTT.